This entry features one TCR beta chain sequence. cDNA came from approximately 0.5 to 1 ug RNA primed by random hexamers. An immunoSEQ multiplex PCR generated amplified TCR beta CDR3 products spanning 54 Vbeta and 13 Jbeta. In TCRdb, the immunoSEQ multiplex PCR reads were re-called with MiXCR into one record per CDR3 protein. In the table there are over 150,000 distinct CDR3 sequences, 85% to 95% of which are singletons. This sample was included in a study of CD8 T cells in Susac syndrome. Study details: Of the sequenced Susac syndrome patients, more than five had active disease and 8 or 9 were in remission.

The CDR3 spans 14 residues. CDR1 SGDLS and CDR2 YYNGEE come from the germline V gene. The ends were cut back, 0 bases at V and 0 bases at J, with 1 base in the middle. The specimen was CD4+ T cells from PBMCs. The chain has TRBV9 and TRBJ2-6; D unclear. The receptor comes from a human donor with Susac syndrome. CDR3 bases: TGTGCCAGCAGCGTAGACTCTGGGGCCAACGTCCTGACTTTC. Residues: CASSVDSGANVLTF.